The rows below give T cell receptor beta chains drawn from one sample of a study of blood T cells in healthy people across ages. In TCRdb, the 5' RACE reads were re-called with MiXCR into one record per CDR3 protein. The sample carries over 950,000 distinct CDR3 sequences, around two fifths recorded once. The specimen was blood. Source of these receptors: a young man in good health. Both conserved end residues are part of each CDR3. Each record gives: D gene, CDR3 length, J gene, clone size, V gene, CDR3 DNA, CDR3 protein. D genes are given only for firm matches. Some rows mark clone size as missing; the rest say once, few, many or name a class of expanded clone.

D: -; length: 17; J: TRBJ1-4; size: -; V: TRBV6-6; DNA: TGTGCCAGCAGTTATGGAGCATTCACGCCAACTAATGAAAAACTGTTTTTT; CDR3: CASSYGAFTPTNEKLFF
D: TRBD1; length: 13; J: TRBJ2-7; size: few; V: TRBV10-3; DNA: TGTGCCATCAGACCGGGACAGTCCTACGAGCAGTACTTC; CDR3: CAIRPGQSYEQYF
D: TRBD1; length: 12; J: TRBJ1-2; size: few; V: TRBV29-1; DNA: TGCAGCGTGTCCGGGACAGGGCATGGCTACACCTTC; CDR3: CSVSGTGHGYTF
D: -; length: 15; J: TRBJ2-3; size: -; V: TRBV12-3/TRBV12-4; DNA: TGTGCCAGCAGTTTAGGGCAGGTTAACGCAGATGCGCAGTATTTT; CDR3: CASSLGQVNADAQYF
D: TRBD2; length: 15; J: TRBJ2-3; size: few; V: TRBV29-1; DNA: TGCAGCATGTTGCCGTCAGCACCCGAGGGGAGGGCGCAGTATTTT; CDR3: CSMLPSAPEGRAQYF
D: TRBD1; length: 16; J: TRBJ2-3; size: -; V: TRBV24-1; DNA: TGTGCCACCAGTGAAATGACCGGGACAGGGTCCGATACGCAGTATTTT; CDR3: CATSEMTGTGSDTQYF
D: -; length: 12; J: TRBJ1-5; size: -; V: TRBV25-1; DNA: TGTGCCAGCAGGTCCCAGGGACAGCCCCAGCATTTT; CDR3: CASRSQGQPQHF
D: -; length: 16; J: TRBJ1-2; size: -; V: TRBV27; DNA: TGTGCCAGCAGTTTAGAGTCGGCAGGGTGGAACTATGGCTACACCTTC; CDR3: CASSLESAGWNYGYTF
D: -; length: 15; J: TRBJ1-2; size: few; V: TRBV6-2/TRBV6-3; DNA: TGTGCCAGCAGTTACTCGGGCAGCAGTGTTTATGGCTACACCTTC; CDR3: CASSYSGSSVYGYTF
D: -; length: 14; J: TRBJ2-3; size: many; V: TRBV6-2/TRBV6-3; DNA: TGTGCCAGCAGTTACATCCAGGTCACAGATACGCAGTATTTT; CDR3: CASSYIQVTDTQYF
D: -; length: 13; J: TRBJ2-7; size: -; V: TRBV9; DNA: TGTGCCAGCAGCGTAGACCCGCACTACGAGCAGTACTTC; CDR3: CASSVDPHYEQYF
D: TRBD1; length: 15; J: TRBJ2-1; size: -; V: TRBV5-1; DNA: TGCGCCAGCAGCTTGGGCCCCCAGGGGGTGAATGAGCAGTTCTTC; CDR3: CASSLGPQGVNEQFF
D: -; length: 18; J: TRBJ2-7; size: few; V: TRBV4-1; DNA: TGCGCCAGCAGCCAAGATCCCCTGGGGGTGGTGCGAGGCGACGAGCAGTACTTC; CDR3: CASSQDPLGVVRGDEQYF
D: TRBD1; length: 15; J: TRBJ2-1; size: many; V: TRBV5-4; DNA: TGTGCCAGCAGGCAAGACAGGGGGTCGTACAATGAGCAGTTCTTC; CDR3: CASRQDRGSYNEQFF
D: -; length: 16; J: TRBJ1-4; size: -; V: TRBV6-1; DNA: TGTGCCAGCAGTGAATTGGTACCGGCAACTAATGAAAAACTGTTTTTT; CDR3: CASSELVPATNEKLFF
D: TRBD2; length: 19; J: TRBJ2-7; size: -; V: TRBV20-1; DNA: TGCAGTGCTCCATTTGGAGGGACTAGCGGGGGCCATAGGAGATACGAGCAGTACTTC; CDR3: CSAPFGGTSGGHRRYEQYF
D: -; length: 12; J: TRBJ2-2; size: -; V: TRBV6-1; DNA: TGTGCCAGCAGTCACGGGACCGGGGAGCTGTTTTTT; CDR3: CASSHGTGELFF
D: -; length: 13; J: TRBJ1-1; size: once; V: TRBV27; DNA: TGTGCCAGCAGCTTAGCGTTGGGCAGCGAAGCTTTCTTT; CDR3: CASSLALGSEAFF
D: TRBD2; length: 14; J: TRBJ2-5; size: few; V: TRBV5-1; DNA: TGCGCCAGCACCCGACCTAGCGGGGAGGAGACCCAGTACTTC; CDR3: CASTRPSGEETQYF
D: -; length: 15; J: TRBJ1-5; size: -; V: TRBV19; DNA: TGTGCCAGTAGTAAGTTCCAGGGGAACATTCAGCCCCAGCATTTT; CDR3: CASSKFQGNIQPQHF
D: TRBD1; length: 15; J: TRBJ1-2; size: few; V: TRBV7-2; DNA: TGTGCCAGCAGCTTTATAACAGGGGGCAACTATGGCTACACCTTC; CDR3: CASSFITGGNYGYTF
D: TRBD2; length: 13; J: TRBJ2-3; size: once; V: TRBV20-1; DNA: TGCAGTGCCCCCGGGAGGGTAACAGATACGCAGTATTTT; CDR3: CSAPGRVTDTQYF
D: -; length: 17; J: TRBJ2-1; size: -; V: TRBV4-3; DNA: TGCGCCAGCAGCCAAGAGTGGCGGGGCAGAGACTACAATGAGCAGTTCTTC; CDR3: CASSQEWRGRDYNEQFF
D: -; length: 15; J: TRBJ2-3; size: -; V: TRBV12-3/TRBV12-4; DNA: TGTGCCAGCACCCAAAACGGGGTAGGTGTAGATACGCAGTATTTT; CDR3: CASTQNGVGVDTQYF
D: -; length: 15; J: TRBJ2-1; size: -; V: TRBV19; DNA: TGTGCCAGTAGTCCGGCGGTGGGGTCCTACAATGAGCAGTTCTTC; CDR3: CASSPAVGSYNEQFF
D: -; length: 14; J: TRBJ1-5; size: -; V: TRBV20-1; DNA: TGCAGTGCCCTGTATGGGTCTAGCAATCAGCCCCAGCATTTT; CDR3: CSALYGSSNQPQHF
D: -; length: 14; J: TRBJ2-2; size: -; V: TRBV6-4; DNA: TGTGCCAGCAGTGAACAGGACGGCACCGGGGAGCTGTTTTTT; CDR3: CASSEQDGTGELFF
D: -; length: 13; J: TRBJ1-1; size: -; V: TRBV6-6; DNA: TGTGCCAGCAGCCCGTGGGGGGCGACTGAAGCTTTCTTT; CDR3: CASSPWGATEAFF
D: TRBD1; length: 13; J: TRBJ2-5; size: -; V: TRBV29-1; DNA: TGCAGCGTTGAGCAGGGGGCGCGGGAGACCCAGTACTTC; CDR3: CSVEQGARETQYF
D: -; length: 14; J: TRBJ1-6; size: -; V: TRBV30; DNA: TGTGCCTGGAGTGTCGGAAACGCTAATTCACCCCTCCACTTT; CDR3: CAWSVGNANSPLHF
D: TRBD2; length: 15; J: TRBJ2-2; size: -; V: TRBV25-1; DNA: TGTGCCAGCAGTGCCCTCGGGGGGGGTTCCGGGGAGCTGTTTTTT; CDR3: CASSALGGGSGELFF
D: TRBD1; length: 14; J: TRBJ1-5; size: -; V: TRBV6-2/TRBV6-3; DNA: TGTGCCAGCAGTTACTCGGGACAGCTTCAGCCCCAGCATTTT; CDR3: CASSYSGQLQPQHF
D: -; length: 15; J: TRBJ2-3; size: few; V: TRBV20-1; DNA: TGCAGTGCTAGAGATCTGGGGAGGGGGCCAGATACGCAGTATTTT; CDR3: CSARDLGRGPDTQYF
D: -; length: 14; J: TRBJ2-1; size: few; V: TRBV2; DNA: TGTGCCAGCAGCCGAGGGGCGGTTACCGATGAGCAGTTCTTC; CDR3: CASSRGAVTDEQFF
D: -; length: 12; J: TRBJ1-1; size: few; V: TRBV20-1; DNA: TGCAGTGCTAGATGGGCAAACACTGAAGCTTTCTTT; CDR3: CSARWANTEAFF
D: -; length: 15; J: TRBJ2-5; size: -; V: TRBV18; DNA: TGTGCCAGCTCACCCGTGGGACCGCCGAGAGAGACCCAGTACTTC; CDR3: CASSPVGPPRETQYF
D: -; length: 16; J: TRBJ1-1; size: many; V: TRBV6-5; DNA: TGTGCCAGCAGTTACTCCGGGGGGCGGGCGAACACTGAAGCTTTCTTT; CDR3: CASSYSGGRANTEAFF
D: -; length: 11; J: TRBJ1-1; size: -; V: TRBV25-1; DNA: TGTGCCAGCTTCTGGAACACTGAAGCTTTCTTT; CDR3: CASFWNTEAFF
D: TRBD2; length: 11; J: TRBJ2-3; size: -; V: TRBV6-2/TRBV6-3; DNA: TGTGCCAGCGGGAGGGCAGATACGCAGTATTTT; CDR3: CASGRADTQYF
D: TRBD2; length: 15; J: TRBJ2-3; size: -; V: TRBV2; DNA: TGTGCCAGCAGTGAGCGGCGGGGGGGCCGGGATACGCAGTATTTT; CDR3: CASSERRGGRDTQYF
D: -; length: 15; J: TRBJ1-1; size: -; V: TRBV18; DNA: TGTGCCGGCTCACCAGGAAAAATGGTGAACACTGAAGCTTTCTTT; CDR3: CAGSPGKMVNTEAFF
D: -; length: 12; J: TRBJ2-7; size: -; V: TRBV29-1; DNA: TGCAGCGTTGATGGGGGAAACTACGAGCAGTACTTC; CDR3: CSVDGGNYEQYF
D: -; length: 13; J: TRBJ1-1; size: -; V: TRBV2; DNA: TGTGCCAGCAGTTTTCGGAGAGACACTGAAGCTTTCTTT; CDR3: CASSFRRDTEAFF
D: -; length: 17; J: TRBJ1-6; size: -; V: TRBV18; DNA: TGTGCCAGCTCACCACCGGACAGTAGCTCCTATAATTCACCCCTCCACTTT; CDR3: CASSPPDSSSYNSPLHF
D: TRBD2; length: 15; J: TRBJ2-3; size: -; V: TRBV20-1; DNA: TGCAGTGCTAGTAACCTAGCGGGGGACACAGATACGCAGTATTTT; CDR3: CSASNLAGDTDTQYF
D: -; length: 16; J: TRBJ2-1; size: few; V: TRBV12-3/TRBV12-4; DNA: TGTGCCAGCAGTCCGAGCCGGAGCGGGTCACAAAATGAGCAGTTCTTC; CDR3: CASSPSRSGSQNEQFF
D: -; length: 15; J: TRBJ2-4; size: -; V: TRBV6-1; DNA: TGTGCCAGCAGTGAAGCCGTGGGGGGAGAAAACATTCAGTACTTC; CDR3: CASSEAVGGENIQYF